The clone carrying this T cell receptor (beta chain) was counted a few times. Its antigen is currently unknown. CDR1 is GTSNPN and CDR2 is SVGIG in the germline V gene (reference sequence). V lost 2 bases and J lost 4, with 6 bases in between. The CDR3 is made up of 12 amino acids. Survey level was the resolution at which the v3.0 immunoSEQ assay ran. The assay was immunoSEQ multiplex PCR, and TCRdb's table has in-frame clones only and misses some. Of 23,000 or so clones listed, approximately 88% were seen once; the top ten hold roughly 16%. This sample was included in a study of long-term antiretroviral therapy in people with HIV. General study results and limits: Data on ART adherence, viral resistance or therapy changes were unavailable. Versus controls, repertoires in people with HIV had narrower CDR3 length ranges.

This clonotype was obtained from a man aged 25-45 years with HIV. The rearrangement joins TRBV30 to TRBJ1-3; D is unresolved. This sample comprised unsorted PBMCs, obtained around 4.1 years after starting antiretroviral therapy. In DNA form, the CDR3 reads TGTGCCTGGAGTTACGGCGGAAACACCATATATTTT. Amino acid sequence: CAWSYGGNTIYF.